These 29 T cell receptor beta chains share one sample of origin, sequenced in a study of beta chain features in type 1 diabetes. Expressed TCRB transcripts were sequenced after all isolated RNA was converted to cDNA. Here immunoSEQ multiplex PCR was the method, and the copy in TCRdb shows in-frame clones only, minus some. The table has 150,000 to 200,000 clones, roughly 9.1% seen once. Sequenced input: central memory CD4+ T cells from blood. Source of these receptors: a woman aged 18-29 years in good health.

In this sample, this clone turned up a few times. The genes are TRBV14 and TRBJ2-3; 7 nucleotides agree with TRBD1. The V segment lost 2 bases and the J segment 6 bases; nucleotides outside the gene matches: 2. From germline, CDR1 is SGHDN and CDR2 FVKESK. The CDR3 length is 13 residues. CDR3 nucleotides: TGTGCCAGCAGCCAACAGACAGGGGATACGCAGTATTTT. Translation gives CASSQQTGDTQYF.

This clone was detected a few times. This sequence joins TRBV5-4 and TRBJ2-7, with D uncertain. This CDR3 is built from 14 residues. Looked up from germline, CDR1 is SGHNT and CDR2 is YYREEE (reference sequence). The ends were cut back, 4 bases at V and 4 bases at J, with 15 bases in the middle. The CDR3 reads CASSPGSPLYEQYF. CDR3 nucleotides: TGTGCCAGCAGCCCCGGGTCACCCTTGTACGAGCAGTACTTC.

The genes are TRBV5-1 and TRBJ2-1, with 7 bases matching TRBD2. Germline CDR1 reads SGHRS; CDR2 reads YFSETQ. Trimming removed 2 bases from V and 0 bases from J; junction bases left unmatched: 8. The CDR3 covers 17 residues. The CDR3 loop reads CASSFTPRGSSYNEQFF. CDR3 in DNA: TGCGCCAGCAGCTTTACCCCGCGGGGGAGCTCCTACAATGAGCAGTTCTTC. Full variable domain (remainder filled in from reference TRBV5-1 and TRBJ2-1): KAGVTQTPRYLIKTRGQQVTLSCSPISGHRSVSWYQQTPGQGLQFLFEYFSETQRNKGNFPGRFSGRQFSNSRSEMNVSTLELGDSALYLCASSFTPRGSSYNEQFFGPGTRLTVL.

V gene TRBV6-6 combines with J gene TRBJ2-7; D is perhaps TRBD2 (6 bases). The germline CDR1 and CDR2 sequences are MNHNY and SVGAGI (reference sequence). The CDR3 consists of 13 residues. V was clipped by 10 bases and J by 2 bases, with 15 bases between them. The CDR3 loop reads CATTLGGTYEQYF. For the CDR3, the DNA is TGTGCCACCACTCTGGGCGGGACCTACGAGCAGTACTTC.

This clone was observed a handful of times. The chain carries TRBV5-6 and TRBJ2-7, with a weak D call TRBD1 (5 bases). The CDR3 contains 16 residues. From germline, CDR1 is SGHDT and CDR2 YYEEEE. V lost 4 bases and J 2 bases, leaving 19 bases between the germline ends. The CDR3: CASSPIGKGPTYEQYF. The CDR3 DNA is TGTGCCAGCAGCCCCATAGGCAAGGGGCCGACCTACGAGCAGTACTTC.

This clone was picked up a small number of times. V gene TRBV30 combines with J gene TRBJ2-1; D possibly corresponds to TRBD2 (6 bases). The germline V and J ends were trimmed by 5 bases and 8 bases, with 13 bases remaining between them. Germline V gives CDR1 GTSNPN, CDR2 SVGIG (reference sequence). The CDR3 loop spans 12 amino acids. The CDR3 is CAWGRGPDEQFF. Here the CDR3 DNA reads TGTGCCTGGGGGCGGGGCCCCGATGAGCAGTTCTTC.

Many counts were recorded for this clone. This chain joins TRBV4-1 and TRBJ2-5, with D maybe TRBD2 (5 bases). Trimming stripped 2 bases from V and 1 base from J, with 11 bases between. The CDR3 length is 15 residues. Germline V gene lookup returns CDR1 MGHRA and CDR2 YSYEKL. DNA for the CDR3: TGCGCCAGCAGCCAAAGGTCGGGGAGCCAAGAGACCCAGTACTTC. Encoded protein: CASSQRSGSQETQYF.

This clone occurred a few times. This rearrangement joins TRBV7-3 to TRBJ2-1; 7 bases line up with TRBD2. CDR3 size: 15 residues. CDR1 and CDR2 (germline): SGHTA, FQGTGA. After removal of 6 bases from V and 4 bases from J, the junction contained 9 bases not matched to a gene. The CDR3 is CASSISAGEYNEQFF. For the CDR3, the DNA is TGTGCCAGCAGTATCTCGGCGGGGGAATACAATGAGCAGTTCTTC.

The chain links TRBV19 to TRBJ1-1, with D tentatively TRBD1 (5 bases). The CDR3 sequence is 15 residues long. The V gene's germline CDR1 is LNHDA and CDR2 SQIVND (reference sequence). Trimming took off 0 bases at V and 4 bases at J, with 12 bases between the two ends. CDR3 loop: CASSIDHRRGTEAFF. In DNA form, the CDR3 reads TGTGCCAGTAGTATAGATCACAGGCGGGGCACTGAAGCTTTCTTT.

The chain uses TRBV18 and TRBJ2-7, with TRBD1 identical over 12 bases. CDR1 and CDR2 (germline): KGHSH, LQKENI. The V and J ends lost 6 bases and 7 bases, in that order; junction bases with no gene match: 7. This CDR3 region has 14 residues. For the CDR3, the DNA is TGTGCCAGCTCGTTGGGACAGGGGGCGAGGGAGCAGTACTTC. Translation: CASSLGQGAREQYF.

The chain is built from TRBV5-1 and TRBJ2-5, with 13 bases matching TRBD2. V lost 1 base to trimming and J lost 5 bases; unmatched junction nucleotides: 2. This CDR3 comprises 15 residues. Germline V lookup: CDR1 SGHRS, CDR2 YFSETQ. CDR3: CASSLTSGREETQYF. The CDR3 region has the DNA TGCGCCAGCAGCTTGACTAGCGGGAGGGAGGAGACCCAGTACTTC.

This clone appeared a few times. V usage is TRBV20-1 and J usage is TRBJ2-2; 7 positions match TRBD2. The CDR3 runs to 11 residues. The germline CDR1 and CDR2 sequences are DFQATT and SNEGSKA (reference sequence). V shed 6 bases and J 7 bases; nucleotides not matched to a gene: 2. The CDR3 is CSAGGYGELFF. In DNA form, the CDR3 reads TGCAGTGCCGGGGGGTACGGGGAGCTGTTTTTT.

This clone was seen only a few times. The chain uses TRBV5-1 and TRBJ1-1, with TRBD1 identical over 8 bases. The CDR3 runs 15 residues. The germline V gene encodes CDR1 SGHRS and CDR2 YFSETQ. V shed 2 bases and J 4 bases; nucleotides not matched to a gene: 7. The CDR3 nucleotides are TGCGCCAGCAGCTTTGACACAGGGGGATCCACTGAAGCTTTCTTT. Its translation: CASSFDTGGSTEAFF.

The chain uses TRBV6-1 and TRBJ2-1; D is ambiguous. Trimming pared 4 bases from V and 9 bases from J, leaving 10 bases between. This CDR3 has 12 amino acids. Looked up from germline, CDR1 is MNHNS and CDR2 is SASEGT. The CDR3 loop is CASSGQFGEQFF. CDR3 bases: TGTGCCAGCAGTGGGCAGTTTGGTGAGCAGTTCTTC.

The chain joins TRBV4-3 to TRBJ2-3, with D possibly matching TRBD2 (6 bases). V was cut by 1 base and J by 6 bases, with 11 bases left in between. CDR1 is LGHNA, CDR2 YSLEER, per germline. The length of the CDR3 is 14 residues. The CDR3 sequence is CASSQGGGGDTQYF. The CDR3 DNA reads TGCGCCAGCAGCCAAGGGGGAGGCGGGGATACGCAGTATTTT.

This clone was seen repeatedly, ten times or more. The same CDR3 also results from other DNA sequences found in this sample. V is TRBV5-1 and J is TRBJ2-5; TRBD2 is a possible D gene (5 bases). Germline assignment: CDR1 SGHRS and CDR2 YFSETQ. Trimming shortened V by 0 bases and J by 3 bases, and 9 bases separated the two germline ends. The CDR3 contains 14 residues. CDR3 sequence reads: CASSLVAGEETQYF. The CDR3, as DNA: TGCGCCAGCAGCTTGGTGGCCGGGGAAGAGACCCAGTACTTC.

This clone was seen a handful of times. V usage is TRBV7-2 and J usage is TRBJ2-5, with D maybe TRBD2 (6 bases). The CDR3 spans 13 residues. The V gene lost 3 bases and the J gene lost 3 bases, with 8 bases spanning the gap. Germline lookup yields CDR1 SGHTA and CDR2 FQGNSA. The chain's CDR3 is CASSLTGEETQYF. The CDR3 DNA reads TGTGCCAGCAGCTTGACGGGGGAAGAGACCCAGTACTTC.

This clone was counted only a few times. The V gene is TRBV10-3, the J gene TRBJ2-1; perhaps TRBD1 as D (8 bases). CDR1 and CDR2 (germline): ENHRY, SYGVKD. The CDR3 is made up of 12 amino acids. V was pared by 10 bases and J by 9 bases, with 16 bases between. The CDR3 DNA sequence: TGTGCCACCGGACAGGGAGGGGGTGAGCAGTTCTTC. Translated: CATGQGGGEQFF.

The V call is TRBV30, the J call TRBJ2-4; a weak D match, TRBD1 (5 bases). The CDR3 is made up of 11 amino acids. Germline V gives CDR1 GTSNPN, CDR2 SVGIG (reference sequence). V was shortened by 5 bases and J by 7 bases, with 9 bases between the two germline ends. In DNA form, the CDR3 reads TGTGCCTGGTCGGCAGGGAACATTCAGTACTTC. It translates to CAWSAGNIQYF.

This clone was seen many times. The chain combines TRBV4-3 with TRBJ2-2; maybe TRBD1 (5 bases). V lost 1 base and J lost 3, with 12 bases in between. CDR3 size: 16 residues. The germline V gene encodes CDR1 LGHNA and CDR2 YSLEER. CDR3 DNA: TGCGCCAGCAGCCAAGTTAGGGGATCGGACACCGGGGAGCTGTTTTTT. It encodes CASSQVRGSDTGELFF.

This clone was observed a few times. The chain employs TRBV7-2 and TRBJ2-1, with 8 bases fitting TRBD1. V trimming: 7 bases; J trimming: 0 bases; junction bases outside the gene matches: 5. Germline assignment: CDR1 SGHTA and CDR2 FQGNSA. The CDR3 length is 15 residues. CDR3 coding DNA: TGTGCCAGCACTAGCGACAGGGGCTCCTACAATGAGCAGTTCTTC. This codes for CASTSDRGSYNEQFF.

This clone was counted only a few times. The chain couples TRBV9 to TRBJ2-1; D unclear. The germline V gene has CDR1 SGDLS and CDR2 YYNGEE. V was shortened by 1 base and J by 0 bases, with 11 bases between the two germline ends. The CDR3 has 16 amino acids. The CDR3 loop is CASSVIVSPSYNEQFF. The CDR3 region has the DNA TGTGCCAGCAGCGTAATTGTGAGCCCCTCCTACAATGAGCAGTTCTTC.

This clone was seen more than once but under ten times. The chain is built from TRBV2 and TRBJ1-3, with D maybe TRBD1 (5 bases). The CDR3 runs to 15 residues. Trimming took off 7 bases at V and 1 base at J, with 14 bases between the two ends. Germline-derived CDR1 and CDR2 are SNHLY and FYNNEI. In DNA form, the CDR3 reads TGTGCCAGCACTATTGGGGGACTTTCTGGAAACACCATATATTTT. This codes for CASTIGGLSGNTIYF.

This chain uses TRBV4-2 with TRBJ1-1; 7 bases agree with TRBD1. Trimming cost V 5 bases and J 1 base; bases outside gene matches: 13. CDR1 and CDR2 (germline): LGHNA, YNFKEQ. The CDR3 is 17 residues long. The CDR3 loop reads CASSRMGQQSTNTEAFF. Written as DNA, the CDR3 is TGTGCCAGCAGCAGAATGGGACAGCAAAGCACGAACACTGAAGCTTTCTTT.

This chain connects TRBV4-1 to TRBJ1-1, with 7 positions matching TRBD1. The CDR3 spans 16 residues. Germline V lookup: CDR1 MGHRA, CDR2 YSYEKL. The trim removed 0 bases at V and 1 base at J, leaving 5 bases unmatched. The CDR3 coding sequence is TGCGCCAGCAGCCAAGATCGATGGACAGGGAACACTGAAGCTTTCTTT. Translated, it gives CASSQDRWTGNTEAFF.

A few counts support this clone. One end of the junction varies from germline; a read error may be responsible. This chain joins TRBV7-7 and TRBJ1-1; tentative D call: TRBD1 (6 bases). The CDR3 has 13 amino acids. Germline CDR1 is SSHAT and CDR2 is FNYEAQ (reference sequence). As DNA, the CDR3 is TGTGCTAGCAGCCAAGGGGGGAACACTGAAGCTTTCTTT. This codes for CASSQGGNTEAFF.

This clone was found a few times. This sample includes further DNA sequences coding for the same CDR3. The CDR3 protein is CASSLQYNEQFF. For the CDR3, the DNA is TGTGCCAGCAGCCTCCAATACAATGAGCAGTTCTTC. This chain links TRBV14 with TRBJ2-1; D call uncertain. This CDR3 is built from 12 residues. Germline values: CDR1 SGHDN, CDR2 FVKESK. V lost 4 bases and J lost 4, with 5 bases in between.

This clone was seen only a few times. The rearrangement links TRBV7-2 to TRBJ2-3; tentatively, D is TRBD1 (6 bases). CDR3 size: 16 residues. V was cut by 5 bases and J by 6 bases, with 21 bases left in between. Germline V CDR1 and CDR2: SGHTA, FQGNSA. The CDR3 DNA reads TGTGCCAGCAGCCTCGCTGCGGCACAGAGGGGGGATACGCAGTATTTT. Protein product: CASSLAAAQRGDTQYF.

DNA for the CDR3: TGTGCCAGCAGTCAGGGGGCGCGTGAAAAACTGTTTTTT. Translating it yields CASSQGAREKLFF. This chain connects TRBV2 to TRBJ1-4, with 8 bases identical to TRBD1. The CDR3 runs 13 residues. CDR1 is SNHLY, CDR2 FYNNEI, per germline. The junction had 3 bases not matched to a gene; V was cut back by 5 bases and J by 7 bases.